This T cell receptor beta chain was recovered during a study of T cells in Graves' hyperthyroidism and ophthalmopathy. Germline V CDR1 and CDR2: LGHNA, YSLEER. The CDR3 is 14 residues long. With 2 bases removed from V and 4 bases from J, the gap between germline ends came to 11 bases. Researchers amplified the TCR beta CDR3 regions from RNA transcripts. TCR CDR3 regions were first amplified by RT-PCR with HTBI primers. TCRdb fed the multiplex PCR reads into MiXCR, producing one record per CDR3 protein. The sample holds around 34,000 distinct CDR3 sequences, about 52% seen once. This clonotype was observed a few times.

Sequenced input: blood. The chain recombines TRBV4-3 with TRBJ1-1; perhaps TRBD1 as D (6 bases). The receptor's source is a woman aged 40-49 years with Graves' ophthalmopathy. CDR3 nucleotide sequence: TGCGCCAGCAGCCAACCCTTAGGGGGCACTGAAGCTTTCTTT. It yields the protein CASSQPLGGTEAFF.